These T cell receptor beta chains were read from a single sample in a study of cytomegalovirus exposure and HLA in healthy donors. The protocol was immunoSEQ multiplex PCR, while the TCRdb copy is restricted to in-frame clones and leaves out a portion. The sample contains around 130,000 clones, 80% of which appear only once. The sequenced sample was PBMCs. These receptors all stem from a man younger than 40 in good health and CMV-seronegative. CDR3s leave out the opening cysteine and the closing phenylalanine or tryptophan. D genes are given only for firm matches.

d_call | v_call | cdr3_aa
TRBD1 | TRBV13 | ASSFNRGRLRELF
TRBD2 | TRBV7-9 | ASSLGLAGGQETQY
- | TRBV5-4 | ASSLLDGNTIY
TRBD2 | TRBV4-1 | ASRDGSSGSDTQY
- | TRBV7-9 | ASSLELASNTEAF
- | TRBV21-1 | ASSPLGLAGYNEQF
TRBD2 | TRBV5-1 | ASSFGLAGDGFSTDTQY
TRBD2 | TRBV5-1 | ASSPSTSGRYEQY
- | TRBV4-2 | ASSQDGAENEQF
- | TRBV29-1 | SVKGTDGTEAF
TRBD2 | TRBV7-6 | ASSPRGSSYEQY
TRBD2 | TRBV6-1 | ASSGTSGRDTQY
TRBD2 | TRBV6-6 | ASSGTSGRGLHEQY
- | TRBV6-1 | ASKAGSYEQY
- | TRBV30 | AWSYKTGDTIY
- | TRBV6-1 | ASSHRDSGANVLT
- | TRBV7-9 | ASSFTAAYYNEQF
TRBD2 | TRBV7-2 | ASRHTDTSGGAPQY
TRBD1 | TRBV5-4 | ASSPDRENYGYT